This T cell receptor (beta chain) was recovered during a study of CD8+ T cells in alopecia areata. In regard to this clone: Its antigen is not known. Other DNA sequences in this sample translate to the same CDR3.

cDNA prepared by RNA extraction and subsequent reverse transcription served as the template for sequencing. The protocol was immunoSEQ multiplex PCR, while the TCRdb copy is restricted to in-frame clones and leaves out a portion. The data contain around 82,000 clones, 51% of them singletons. Researchers gathered lesional scalp punch biopsies and peripheral blood from patients with alopecia areata. PBMCs were stained for CD3, CD4 and CD8, and CD4+ and CD8+ T cells were sorted. Findings and caveats of the study: Sequence data from scalp samples additionally include resident alphabeta T cells of normal skin. Normal scalp had lower clonality than lesional scalp, with alopecia totalis/universalis lesions showing this most strongly.

V gave up 3 bases and J gave up 7 bases, with 4 bases separating them. Germline V gene sequence: CDR1 MGHRA, CDR2 YSYEKL. The CDR3 has 11 amino acids. The material sequenced was NKG2D-high CD8+ T cells sorted from blood. This sequence was found in a human donor with alopecia areata. The genes are TRBV4-1 and TRBJ2-1; D is undetermined. The CDR3 loop reads CASSQGNEQFF. DNA for the CDR3: TGCGCCAGCAGCCAGGGGAATGAGCAGTTCTTC.